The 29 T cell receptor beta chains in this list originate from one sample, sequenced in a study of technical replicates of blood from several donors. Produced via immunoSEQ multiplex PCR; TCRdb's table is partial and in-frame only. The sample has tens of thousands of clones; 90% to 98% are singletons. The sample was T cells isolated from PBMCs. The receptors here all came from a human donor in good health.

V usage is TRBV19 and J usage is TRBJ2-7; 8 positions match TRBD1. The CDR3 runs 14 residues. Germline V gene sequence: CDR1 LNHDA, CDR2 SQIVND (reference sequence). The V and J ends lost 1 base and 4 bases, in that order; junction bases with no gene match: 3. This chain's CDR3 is CASSIGTGLYEQYF. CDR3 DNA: TGTGCCAGTAGTATAGGGACAGGGCTATACGAGCAGTACTTC.

DNA for the CDR3: TGTGCCAGCAGCTTGGGGGCTAGCGGGGGGACAGATACGCAGTATTTT. It codes for CASSLGASGGTDTQYF. The chain carries TRBV5-4 and TRBJ2-3; 11 bases agree with TRBD2. The CDR3 sequence is 16 residues long. Germline V lookup: CDR1 SGHNT, CDR2 YYREEE (reference sequence). With V trimmed by 0 bases and J by 3 bases, 3 bases remained unmatched.

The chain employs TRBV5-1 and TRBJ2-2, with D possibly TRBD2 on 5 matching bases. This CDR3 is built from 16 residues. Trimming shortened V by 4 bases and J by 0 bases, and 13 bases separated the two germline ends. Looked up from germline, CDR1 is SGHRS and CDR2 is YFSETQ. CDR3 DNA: TGCGCCAGCAGCCCCCTGCGGGCCGCGAACACCGGGGAGCTGTTTTTT. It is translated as CASSPLRAANTGELFF.

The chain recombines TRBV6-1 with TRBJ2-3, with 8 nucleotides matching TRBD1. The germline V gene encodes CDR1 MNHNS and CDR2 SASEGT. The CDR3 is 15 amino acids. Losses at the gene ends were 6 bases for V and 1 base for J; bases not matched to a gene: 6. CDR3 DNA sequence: TGTGCCAGCAGGCTACCGGGACAGGGCACAGATACGCAGTATTTT. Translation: CASRLPGQGTDTQYF.

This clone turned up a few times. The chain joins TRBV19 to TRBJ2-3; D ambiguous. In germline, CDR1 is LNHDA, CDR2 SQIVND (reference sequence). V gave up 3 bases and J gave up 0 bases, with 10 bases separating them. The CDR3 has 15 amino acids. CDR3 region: CASSINLVSTDTQYF. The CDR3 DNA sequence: TGTGCCAGTAGTATTAATCTTGTTAGCACAGATACGCAGTATTTT.

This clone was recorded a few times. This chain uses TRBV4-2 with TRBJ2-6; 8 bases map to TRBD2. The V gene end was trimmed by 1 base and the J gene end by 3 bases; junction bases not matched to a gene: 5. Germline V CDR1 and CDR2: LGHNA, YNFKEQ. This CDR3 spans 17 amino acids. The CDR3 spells CASSQASGRSGANVLTF. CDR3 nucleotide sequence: TGTGCCAGCAGCCAAGCAAGCGGGAGAAGTGGGGCCAACGTCCTGACTTTC.

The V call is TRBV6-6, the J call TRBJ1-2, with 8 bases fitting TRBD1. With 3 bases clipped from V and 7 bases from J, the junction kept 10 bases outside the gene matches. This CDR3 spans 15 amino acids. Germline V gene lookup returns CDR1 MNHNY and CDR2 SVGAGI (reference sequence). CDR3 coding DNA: TGTGCCAGCAGTTATGGCGGCAGGGGGCAGGGTGGCTACACCTTC. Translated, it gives CASSYGGRGQGGYTF.

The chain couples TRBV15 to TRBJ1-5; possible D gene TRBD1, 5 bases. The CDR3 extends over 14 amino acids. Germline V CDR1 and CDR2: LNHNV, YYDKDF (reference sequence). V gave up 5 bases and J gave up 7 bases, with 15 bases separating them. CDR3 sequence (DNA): TGTGCCACCAGCGGCAGGGTGAGTGCGCAGCCCCAGCATTTT. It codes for CATSGRVSAQPQHF.

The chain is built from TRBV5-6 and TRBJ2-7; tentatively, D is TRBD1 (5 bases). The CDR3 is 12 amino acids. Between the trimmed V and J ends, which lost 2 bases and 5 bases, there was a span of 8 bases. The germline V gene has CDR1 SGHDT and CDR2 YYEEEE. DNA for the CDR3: TGTGCCAGCAGCTTAAGGGGCCACGAGCAGTACTTC. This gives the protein CASSLRGHEQYF.

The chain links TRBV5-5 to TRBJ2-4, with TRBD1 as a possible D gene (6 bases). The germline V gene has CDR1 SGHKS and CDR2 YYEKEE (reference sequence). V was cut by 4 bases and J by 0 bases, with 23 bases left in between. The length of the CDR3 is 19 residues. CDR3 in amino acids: CASSPWTALGTLAKNIQYF. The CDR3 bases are TGTGCCAGCAGCCCCTGGACAGCTCTGGGCACTTTAGCCAAAAACATTCAGTACTTC. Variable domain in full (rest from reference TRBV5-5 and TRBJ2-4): DAGVTQSPTHLIKTRGQQVTLRCSPISGHKSVSWYQQVLGQGPQFIFQYYEKEERGRGNFPDRFSARQFPNYSSELNVNALLLGDSALYLCASSPWTALGTLAKNIQYFGAGTRLSVL.

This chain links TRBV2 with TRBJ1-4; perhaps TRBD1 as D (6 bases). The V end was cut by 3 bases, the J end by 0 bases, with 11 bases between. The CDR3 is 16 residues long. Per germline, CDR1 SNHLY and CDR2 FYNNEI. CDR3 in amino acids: CASSDGTPATNEKLFF. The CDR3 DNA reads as TGTGCCAGCAGTGACGGGACACCAGCAACTAATGAAAAACTGTTTTTT.

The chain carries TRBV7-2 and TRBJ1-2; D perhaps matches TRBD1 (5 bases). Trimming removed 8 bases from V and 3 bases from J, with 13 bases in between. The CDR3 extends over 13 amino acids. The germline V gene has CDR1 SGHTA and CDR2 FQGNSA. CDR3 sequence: CASRGGDHYGYTF. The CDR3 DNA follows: TGTGCCAGCCGCGGGGGGGATCACTATGGCTACACCTTC.

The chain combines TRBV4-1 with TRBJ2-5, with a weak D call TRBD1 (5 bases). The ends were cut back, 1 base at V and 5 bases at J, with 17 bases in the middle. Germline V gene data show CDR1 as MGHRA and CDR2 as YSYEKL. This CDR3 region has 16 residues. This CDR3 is CASSQGGASYGETQYF. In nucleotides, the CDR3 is TGCGCCAGCAGCCAAGGGGGCGCGTCCTATGGGGAGACCCAGTACTTC.

The DNA for the CDR3 is TGCGCCAGCAGCTTAGGGACTTCCATCTACGAGCAGTACTTC. It codes for CASSLGTSIYEQYF. This chain joins TRBV5-1 and TRBJ2-7; a possible D gene is TRBD2 (6 bases). Germline V gene sequence: CDR1 SGHRS, CDR2 YFSETQ. The CDR3 totals 14 residues. Trimming left V 2 bases short and J 3 bases short, with 12 bases between.

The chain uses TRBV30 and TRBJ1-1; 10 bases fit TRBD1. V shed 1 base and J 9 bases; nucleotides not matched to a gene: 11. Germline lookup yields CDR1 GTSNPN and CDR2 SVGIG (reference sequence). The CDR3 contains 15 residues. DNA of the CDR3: TGTGCCTGGAGTGGGGCATCCGGGACAGGGGCGCAAGCTTTCTTT. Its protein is CAWSGASGTGAQAFF.

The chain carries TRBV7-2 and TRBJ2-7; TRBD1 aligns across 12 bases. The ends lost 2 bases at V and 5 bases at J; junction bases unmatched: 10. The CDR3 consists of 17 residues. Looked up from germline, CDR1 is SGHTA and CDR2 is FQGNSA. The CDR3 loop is CASSLRGQGAILNEQYF. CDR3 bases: TGTGCCAGCAGCTTAAGGGGACAGGGGGCGATATTGAACGAGCAGTACTTC. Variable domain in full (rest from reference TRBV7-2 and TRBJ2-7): GAGVSQSPSNKVTEKGKDVELRCDPISGHTALYWYRQSLGQGLEFLIYFQGNSAPDKSGLPSDRFSAERTGGSVSTLTIQRTQQEDSAVYLCASSLRGQGAILNEQYFGPGTRLTVT.

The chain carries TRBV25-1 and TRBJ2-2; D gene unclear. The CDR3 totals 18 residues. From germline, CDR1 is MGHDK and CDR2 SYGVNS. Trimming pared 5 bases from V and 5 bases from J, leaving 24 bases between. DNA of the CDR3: TGTGCCAGCAGTCCCACAACTGACTCAACCTCCAAAACCGGGGAGCTGTTTTTT. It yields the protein CASSPTTDSTSKTGELFF.

The CDR3 nucleotides are TGTGCCTGGAGTGGGCTCTTGAACACTGAAGCTTTCTTT. This sequence encodes CAWSGLLNTEAFF. The chain links TRBV30 to TRBJ1-1; D is uncertain. Trimming cost V 1 base and J 0 bases, with 6 bases left between them. The V gene's germline CDR1 is GTSNPN and CDR2 SVGIG (reference sequence). The CDR3 spans 13 residues.

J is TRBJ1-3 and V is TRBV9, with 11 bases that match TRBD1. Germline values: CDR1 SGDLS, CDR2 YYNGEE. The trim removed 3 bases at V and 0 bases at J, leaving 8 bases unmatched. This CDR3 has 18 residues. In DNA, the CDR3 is TGTGCCAGCAGCGATCCGGGACAGGGGGGAATCTCTGGAAACACCATATATTTT. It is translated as CASSDPGQGGISGNTIYF.

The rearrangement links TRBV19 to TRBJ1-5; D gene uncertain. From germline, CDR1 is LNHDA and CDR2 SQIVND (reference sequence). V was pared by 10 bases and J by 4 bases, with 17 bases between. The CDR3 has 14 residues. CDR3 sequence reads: CATNLGGRNQPQHF. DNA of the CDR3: TGTGCCACTAATTTAGGAGGGCGGAATCAGCCCCAGCATTTT. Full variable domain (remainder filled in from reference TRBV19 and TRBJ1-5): DGGITQSPKYLFRKEGQNVTLSCEQNLNHDAMYWYRQDPGQGLRLIYYSQIVNDFQKGDIAEGYSVSREKKESFPLTVTSAQKNPTAFYLCATNLGGRNQPQHFGDGTRLSIL.

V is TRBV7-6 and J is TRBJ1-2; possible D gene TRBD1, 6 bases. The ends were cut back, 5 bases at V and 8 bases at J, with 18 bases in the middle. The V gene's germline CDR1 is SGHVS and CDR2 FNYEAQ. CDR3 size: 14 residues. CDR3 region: CASSPTGPDRGYTF. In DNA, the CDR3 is TGTGCCAGCAGCCCAACAGGGCCCGATAGGGGCTACACCTTC.

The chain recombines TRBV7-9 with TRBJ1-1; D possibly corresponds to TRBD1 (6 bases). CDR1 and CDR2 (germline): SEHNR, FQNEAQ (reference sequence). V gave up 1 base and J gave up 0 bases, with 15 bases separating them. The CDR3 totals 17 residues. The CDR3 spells CASSLVPGAAMNTEAFF. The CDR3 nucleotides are TGTGCCAGCAGCTTAGTTCCAGGGGCAGCTATGAACACTGAAGCTTTCTTT. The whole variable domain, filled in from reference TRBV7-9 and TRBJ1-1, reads DTGVSQNPRHKITKRGQNVTFRCDPISEHNRLYWYRQTLGQGPEFLTYFQNEAQLEKSRLLSDRFSAERPKGSFSTLEIQRTEQGDSAMYLCASSLVPGAAMNTEAFFGQGTRLTVV.

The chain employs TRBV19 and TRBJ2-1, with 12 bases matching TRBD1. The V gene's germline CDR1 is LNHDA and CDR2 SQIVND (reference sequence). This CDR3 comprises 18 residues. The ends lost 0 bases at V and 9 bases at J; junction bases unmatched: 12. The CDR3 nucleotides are TGTGCCAGTAGTATAGATTGGACCCCGGGACAGGGGGCCGGTGAGCAGTTCTTC. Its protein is CASSIDWTPGQGAGEQFF.

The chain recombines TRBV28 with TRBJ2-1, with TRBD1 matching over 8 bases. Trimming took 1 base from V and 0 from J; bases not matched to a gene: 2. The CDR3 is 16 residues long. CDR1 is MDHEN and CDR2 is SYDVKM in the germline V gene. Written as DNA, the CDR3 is TGTGCCAGCAGTTTATTCAGGGGGCTCTCCTACAATGAGCAGTTCTTC. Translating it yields CASSLFRGLSYNEQFF.

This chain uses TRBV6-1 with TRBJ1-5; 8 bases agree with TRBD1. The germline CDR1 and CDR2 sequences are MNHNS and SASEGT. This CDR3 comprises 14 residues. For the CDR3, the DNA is TGTGGCGGAGGTCCCACAGGGGGTGGTCAGCCCCAGCATTTT. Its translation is CGGGPTGGGQPQHF.

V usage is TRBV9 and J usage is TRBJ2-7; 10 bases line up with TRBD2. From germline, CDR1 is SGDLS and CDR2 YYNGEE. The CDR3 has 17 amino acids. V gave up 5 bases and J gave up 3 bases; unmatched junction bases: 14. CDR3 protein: CASSPTPGTSEHYEQYF. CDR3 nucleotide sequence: TGTGCCAGCAGTCCAACCCCCGGGACTAGCGAGCACTACGAGCAGTACTTC.

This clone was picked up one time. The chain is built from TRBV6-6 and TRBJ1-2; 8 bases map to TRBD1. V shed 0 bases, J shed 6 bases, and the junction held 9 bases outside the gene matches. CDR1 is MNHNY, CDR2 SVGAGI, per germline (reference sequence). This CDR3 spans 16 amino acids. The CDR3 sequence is CASSYSNRGDQNGYTF. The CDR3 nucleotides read TGTGCCAGCAGTTACTCGAACAGGGGGGATCAAAATGGCTACACCTTC.

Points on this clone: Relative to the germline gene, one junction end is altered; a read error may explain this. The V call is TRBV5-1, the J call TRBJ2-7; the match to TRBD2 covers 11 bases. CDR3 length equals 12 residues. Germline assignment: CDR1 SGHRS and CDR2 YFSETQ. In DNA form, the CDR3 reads TGCGCCAGCTACATTACTAGCGGGAGTAAATTCTTC. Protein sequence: CASYITSGSKFF.

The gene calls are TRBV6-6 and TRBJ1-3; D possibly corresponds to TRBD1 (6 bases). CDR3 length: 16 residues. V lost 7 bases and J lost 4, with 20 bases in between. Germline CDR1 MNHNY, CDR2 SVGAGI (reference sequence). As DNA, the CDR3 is TGTGCCAGCACCACAAACAGGGTTATGGGAGGAAACACCATATATTTT. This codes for CASTTNRVMGGNTIYF.